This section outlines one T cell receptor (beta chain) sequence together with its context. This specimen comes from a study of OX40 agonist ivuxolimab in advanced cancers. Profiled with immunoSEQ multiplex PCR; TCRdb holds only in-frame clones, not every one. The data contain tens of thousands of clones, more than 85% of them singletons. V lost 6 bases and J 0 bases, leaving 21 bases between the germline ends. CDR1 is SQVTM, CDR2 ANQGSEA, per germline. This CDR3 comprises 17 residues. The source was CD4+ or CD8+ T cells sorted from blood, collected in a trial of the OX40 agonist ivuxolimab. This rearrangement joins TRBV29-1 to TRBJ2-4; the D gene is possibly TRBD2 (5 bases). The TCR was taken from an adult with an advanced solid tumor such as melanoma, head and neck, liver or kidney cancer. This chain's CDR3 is CSVLPVGEYLAKNIQYF. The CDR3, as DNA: TGCAGCGTCCTCCCTGTCGGGGAATACCTAGCCAAAAACATTCAGTACTTC.